This T cell receptor (beta chain) was recovered during a study of T-cell memory formation after mild COVID-19. The CDR3 contains 14 residues. The V and J ends lost 5 bases and 2 bases respectively, with 10 bases between them. MiXCR, applied by TCRdb to the 5' RACE reads, yields one record per CDR3 protein. This sample carries roughly 580,000 distinct CDR3 sequences, roughly 18% of them seen once, and the ten largest clones take 9.5% to 15%. This clonotype originated in an adult woman who had mild COVID-19 (a few samples of this study predate the infection). Cell type and time point are not known. The chain couples TRBV12-3 or TRBV12-4 to TRBJ2-1; D is unresolved. The sample comprised PBMCs or a T cell subset sorted from them (not recorded which). The CDR3 bases are TGTGCCAGCAGTCCTGGGGATGCCTACAATGAGCAGTTCTTC. It specifies CASSPGDAYNEQFF.